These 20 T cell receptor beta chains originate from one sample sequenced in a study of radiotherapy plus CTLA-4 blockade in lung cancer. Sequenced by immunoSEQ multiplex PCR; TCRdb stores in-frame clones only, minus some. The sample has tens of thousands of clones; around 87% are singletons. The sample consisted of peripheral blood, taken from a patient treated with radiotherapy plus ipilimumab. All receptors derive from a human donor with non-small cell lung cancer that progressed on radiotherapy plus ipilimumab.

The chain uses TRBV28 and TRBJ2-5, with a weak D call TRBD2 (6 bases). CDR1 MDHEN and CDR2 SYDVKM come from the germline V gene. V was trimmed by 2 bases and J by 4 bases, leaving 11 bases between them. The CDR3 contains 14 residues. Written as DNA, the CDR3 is TGTGCCAGCAGTTTAGGTCAGGGAGGAGAGACCCAGTACTTC. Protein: CASSLGQGGETQYF.

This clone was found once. This CDR3 reads CASSPETGATDTQYF. CDR3 nucleotides: TGTGCCAGCAGCCCAGAGACAGGGGCCACAGATACGCAGTATTTT. The chain combines TRBV13 with TRBJ2-3; 8 bases match TRBD1. CDR1 and CDR2 (germline): PRHDT, FYEKMQ (reference sequence). The CDR3 contains 15 residues. V lost 5 bases, J lost 2 bases, and 6 bases stayed unmatched.

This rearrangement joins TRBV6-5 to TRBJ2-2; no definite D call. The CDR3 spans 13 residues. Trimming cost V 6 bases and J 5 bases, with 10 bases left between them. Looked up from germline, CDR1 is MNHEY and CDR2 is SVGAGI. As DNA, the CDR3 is TGTGCCAGCAGCGGCGCCAGGACCGGGGAGCTGTTTTTT. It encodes CASSGARTGELFF.

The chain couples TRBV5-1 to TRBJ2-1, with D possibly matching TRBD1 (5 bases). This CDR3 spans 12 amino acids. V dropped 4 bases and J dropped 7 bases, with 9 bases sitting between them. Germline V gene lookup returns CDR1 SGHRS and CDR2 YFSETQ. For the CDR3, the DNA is TGCGCCAGCAGCCCCACAGGTAATGAGCAGTTCTTC. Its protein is CASSPTGNEQFF.

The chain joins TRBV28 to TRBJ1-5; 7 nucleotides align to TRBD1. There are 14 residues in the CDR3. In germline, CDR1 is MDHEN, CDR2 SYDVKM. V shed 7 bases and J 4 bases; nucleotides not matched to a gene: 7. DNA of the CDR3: TGTGCCAGCACCACGGACAGGCAAAATCAGCCCCAGCATTTT. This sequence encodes CASTTDRQNQPQHF.

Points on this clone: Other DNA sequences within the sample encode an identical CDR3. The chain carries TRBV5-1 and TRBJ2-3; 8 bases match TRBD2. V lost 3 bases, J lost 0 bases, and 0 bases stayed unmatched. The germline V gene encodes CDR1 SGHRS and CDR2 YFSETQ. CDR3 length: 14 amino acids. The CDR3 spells CASSSSGSTDTQYF. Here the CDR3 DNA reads TGCGCCAGCAGCTCTAGCGGGAGCACAGATACGCAGTATTTT.

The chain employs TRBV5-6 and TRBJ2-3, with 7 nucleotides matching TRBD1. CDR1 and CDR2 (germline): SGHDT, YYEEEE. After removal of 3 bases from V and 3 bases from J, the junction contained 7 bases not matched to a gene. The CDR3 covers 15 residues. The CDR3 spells CASSYSGTVTDTQYF. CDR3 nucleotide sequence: TGTGCCAGCAGCTATTCCGGGACAGTAACAGATACGCAGTATTTT.

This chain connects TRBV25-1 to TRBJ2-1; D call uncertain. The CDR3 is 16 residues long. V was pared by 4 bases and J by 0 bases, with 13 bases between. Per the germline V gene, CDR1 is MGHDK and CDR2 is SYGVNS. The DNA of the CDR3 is TGTGCCAGCAGTGGCGAGTTACGAAGCTCCTACAATGAGCAGTTCTTC. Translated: CASSGELRSSYNEQFF.

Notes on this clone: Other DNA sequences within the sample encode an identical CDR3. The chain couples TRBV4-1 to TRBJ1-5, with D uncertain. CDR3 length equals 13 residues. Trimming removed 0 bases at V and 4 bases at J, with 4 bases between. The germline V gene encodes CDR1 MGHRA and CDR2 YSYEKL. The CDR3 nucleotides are TGCGCCAGCAGCCAAGATATTAATCAGCCCCAGCATTTT. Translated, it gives CASSQDINQPQHF.

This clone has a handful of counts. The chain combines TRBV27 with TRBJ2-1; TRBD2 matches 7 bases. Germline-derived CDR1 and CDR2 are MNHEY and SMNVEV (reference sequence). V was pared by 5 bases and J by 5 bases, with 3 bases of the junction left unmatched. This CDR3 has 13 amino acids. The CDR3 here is CASSVAGDNEQFF. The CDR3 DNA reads TGTGCCAGCAGTGTTGCGGGGGACAATGAGCAGTTCTTC.

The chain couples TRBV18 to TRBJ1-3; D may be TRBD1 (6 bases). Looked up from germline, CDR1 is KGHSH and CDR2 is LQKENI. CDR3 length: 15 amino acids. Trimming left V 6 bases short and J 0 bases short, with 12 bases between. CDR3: CASSPQGSSGNTIYF. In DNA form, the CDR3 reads TGTGCCAGCTCCCCGCAGGGGAGCTCTGGAAACACCATATATTTT.

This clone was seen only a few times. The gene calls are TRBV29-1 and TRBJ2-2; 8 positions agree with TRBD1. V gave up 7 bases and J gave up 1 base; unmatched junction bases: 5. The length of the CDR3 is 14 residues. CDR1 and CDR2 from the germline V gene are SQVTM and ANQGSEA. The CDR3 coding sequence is TGCAGCGCCCAGGGGGCGGGGAACACCGGGGAGCTGTTTTTT. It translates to CSAQGAGNTGELFF.

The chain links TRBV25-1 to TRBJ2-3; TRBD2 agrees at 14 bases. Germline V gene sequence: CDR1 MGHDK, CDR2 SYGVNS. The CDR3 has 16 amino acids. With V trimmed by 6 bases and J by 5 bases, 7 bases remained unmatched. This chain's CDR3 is CASSGLAGGPGDTQYF. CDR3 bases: TGTGCCAGCAGCGGACTAGCGGGAGGTCCAGGAGATACGCAGTATTTT.

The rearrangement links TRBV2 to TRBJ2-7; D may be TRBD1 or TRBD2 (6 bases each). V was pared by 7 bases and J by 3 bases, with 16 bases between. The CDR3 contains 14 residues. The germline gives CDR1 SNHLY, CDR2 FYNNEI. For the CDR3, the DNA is TGTGCCAGCACCCTCGGCAAGGGGGGCTACGAGCAGTACTTC. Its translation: CASTLGKGGYEQYF.

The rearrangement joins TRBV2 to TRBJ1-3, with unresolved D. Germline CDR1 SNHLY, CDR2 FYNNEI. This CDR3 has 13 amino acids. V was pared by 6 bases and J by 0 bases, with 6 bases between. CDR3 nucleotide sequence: TGTGCCAGCAGCGGGGACTCTGGAAACACCATATATTTT. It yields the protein CASSGDSGNTIYF. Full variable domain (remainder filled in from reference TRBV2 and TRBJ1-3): EPEVTQTPSHQVTQMGQEVILRCVPISNHLYFYWYRQILGQKVEFLVSFYNNEISEKSEIFDDQFSVERPDGSNFTLKIRSTKLEDSAMYFCASSGDSGNTIYFGEGSWLTVV.

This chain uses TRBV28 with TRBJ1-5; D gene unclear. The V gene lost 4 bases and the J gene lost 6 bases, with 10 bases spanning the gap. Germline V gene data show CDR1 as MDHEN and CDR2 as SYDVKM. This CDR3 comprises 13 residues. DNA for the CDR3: TGTGCCAGCAGTTCTCTCGATTTTCAGCCCCAGCATTTT. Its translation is CASSSLDFQPQHF.

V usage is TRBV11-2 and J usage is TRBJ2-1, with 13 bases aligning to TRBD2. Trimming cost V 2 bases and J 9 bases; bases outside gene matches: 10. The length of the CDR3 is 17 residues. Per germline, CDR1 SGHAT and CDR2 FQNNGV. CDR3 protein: CASSLTLGLAGVGEQFF. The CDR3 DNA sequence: TGTGCCAGCAGCTTAACTCTCGGACTAGCGGGAGTTGGTGAGCAGTTCTTC.

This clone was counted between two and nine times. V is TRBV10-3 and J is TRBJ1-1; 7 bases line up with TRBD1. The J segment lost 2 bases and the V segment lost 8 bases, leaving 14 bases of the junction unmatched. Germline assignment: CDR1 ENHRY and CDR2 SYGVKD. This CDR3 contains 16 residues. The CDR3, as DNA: TGTGCCATCGGAATGGGACAGCCGGGGGAAAACACTGAAGCTTTCTTT. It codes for CAIGMGQPGENTEAFF.

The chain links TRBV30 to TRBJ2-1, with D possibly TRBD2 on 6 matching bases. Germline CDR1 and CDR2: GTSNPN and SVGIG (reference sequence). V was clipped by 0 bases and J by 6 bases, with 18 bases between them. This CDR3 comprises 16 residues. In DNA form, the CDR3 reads TGTGCCTGGAGTGTAATGGGGCTAGCGAACCGCAATGAGCAGTTCTTC. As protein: CAWSVMGLANRNEQFF.

CDR3 loop: CASSPTPSATTTQYF. CDR3 DNA sequence: TGTGCCAGCAGCCCCACCCCGTCGGCAACCACCACGCAGTATTTT. V gene TRBV7-2 combines with J gene TRBJ2-3; D call uncertain. V was clipped by 5 bases and J by 9 bases, with 21 bases between them. Germline V CDR1 and CDR2: SGHTA, FQGNSA. This CDR3 region has 15 residues.